The sequence of this TCR beta chain was determined in a study of tumor-infiltrating lymphocytes in primary liver carcinoma. Study details: Primary liver carcinoma, confirmed by histopathology, was surgically resected.

They got blood RNA out of unsorted whole blood and also pulled out germline DNA. Researchers reported drawing four milliliters of peripheral blood before surgery. Researchers generated TCR beta cDNA from approximately 450 ng of total RNA, relying on a constant-region primer. Three rounds of nested multiplex PCR with slightly modified ARM-PCR produced TCR beta libraries. Primers for the first two PCR rounds were TRBV1-TRBV30 forward primers and a C-beta reverse primer (approximately 10 cycles per round). TCRdb used MiXCR to reprocess the multiplex PCR reads, holding one entry per CDR3 protein. The sample contains 300,000 to 350,000 distinct CDR3 sequences, 65% of which appear only once. This CDR3 contains 15 residues. V was clipped by 2 bases and J by 4 bases, with 14 bases between them. Germline V gene data show CDR1 as SGHAT and CDR2 as FQNNGV. Concerning this clonotype: As yet, its antigen is unknown.

Study findings and constraints: Compared with blood, tumor repertoires held significantly more in their top 250 clones.

Sample: peripheral blood. This clonotype originated in a man aged 35 to 55 with primary liver carcinoma and hepatitis B virus infection. This sequence joins TRBV11-2 and TRBJ1-1, with a tentative D call TRBD1 (5 bases). CDR3 DNA sequence: TGTGCCAGCAGCTTAAGCCCACAGGCGAGCACTGAAGCTTTCTTT. Translating it yields CASSLSPQASTEAFF.